The 11 T cell receptor beta chains in this list originate from one sample, sequenced in a study of post-analysis software for immune sequencing data. The study's findings and limits: In patients, about five TRBV segments were more frequent than in controls, with TRBV5-6, TRBV5-1 and TRBV20-1 among them.

TCR beta cDNA libraries included unique molecular identifiers. One entry per CDR3 protein, called by TCRdb with MiXCR from the PCR reads. The sample has roughly 540,000 distinct CDR3 sequences, around 31% seen once. What these receptors recognize is not known. The sample comprised blood. The receptors were sampled from a girl younger than 18 with multiple sclerosis.

The chain is built from TRBV11-2 and TRBJ1-2; 10 bases are a match to TRBD1. Germline values: CDR1 SGHAT, CDR2 FQNNGV. CDR3 size: 15 residues. V was clipped by 5 bases and J by 4 bases; unmatched bases: 7. The CDR3: CASSRGTGAPYGYTF. Written as DNA, the CDR3 is TGTGCCAGCAGCCGTGGGACAGGGGCCCCCTATGGCTACACCTTC.

A few counts support this clonotype. This CDR3 is CASSLVFSQETQYF. The CDR3 nucleotides are TGTGCCAGCAGTTTAGTATTCAGCCAAGAGACCCAGTACTTC. The gene calls are TRBV12-3 or TRBV12-4 and TRBJ2-5, with no clear D. The CDR3 sequence is 14 residues long. V was cut by 1 base and J by 1 base, with 7 bases left in between.

The J gene is TRBJ2-1, the V gene TRBV6-6; TRBD2 might be the D (7 bases). Trimming removed 1 base from V and 5 bases from J, with 12 bases in between. CDR3 length: 15 amino acids. Looked up from germline, CDR1 is MNHNY and CDR2 is SVGAGI (reference sequence). For the CDR3, the DNA is TGTGCCAGCAGTTACTTGGGGGGGGACAACAATGAGCAGTTCTTC. It codes for CASSYLGGDNNEQFF.

The chain links TRBV18 to TRBJ1-2, with a possible D match to TRBD1 (6 bases). The germline CDR1 and CDR2 sequences are KGHSH and LQKENI. The V end lost 8 bases, the J end lost 2 bases, and 12 bases lay between the germline ends. There are 13 residues in the CDR3. The CDR3 reads CASANGQNYGYTF. CDR3 coding DNA: TGTGCCAGCGCGAATGGACAGAACTATGGCTACACCTTC.

This clonotype occurred a few times. This chain uses TRBV4-1 with TRBJ1-1; TRBD1 might be the D (5 bases). The CDR3 covers 14 residues. Germline loops: CDR1 MGHRA, CDR2 YSYEKL. V lost 1 base to trimming and J lost 5 bases, with 11 bases between them. The CDR3, as DNA: TGCGCCAGCAGCCAAGGAGTTCCAGGGACTGAAGCTTTCTTT. It codes for CASSQGVPGTEAFF.

The chain joins TRBV12-3 or TRBV12-4 to TRBJ2-1; the D call may be TRBD1 or TRBD2 (5 bases each). V lost 1 base and J 8 bases, leaving 18 bases between the germline ends. The CDR3 consists of 16 residues. DNA for the CDR3: TGTGCCAGCAGTTTAGATGGGGCGGTGAGGGGCCATGAGCAGTTCTTC. It specifies CASSLDGAVRGHEQFF.

This clonotype has just a few counts. This chain links TRBV12-3 or TRBV12-4 with TRBJ2-5; possibly TRBD1 or TRBD2 for D (5 bases each). The CDR3 has 14 amino acids. V dropped 4 bases and J dropped 0 bases, with 9 bases sitting between them. CDR3 DNA sequence: TGTGCCAGCAGTTCTGGGACCCACCAAGAGACCCAGTACTTC. Amino acid sequence: CASSSGTHQETQYF.

This clonotype was counted a single time. The chain carries TRBV20-1 and TRBJ2-7, with D unclear. This CDR3 comprises 13 residues. CDR1 and CDR2 (germline): DFQATT, SNEGSKA (reference sequence). Trimming removed 5 bases from V and 0 bases from J, with 11 bases in between. The DNA of the CDR3 is TGCAGTGCTCGCCTCAGTAGCTCCTACGAGCAGTACTTC. Translation: CSARLSSSYEQYF.

This clonotype came up many times. The V gene is TRBV29-1, the J gene TRBJ2-3, with 9 bases matching TRBD2. CDR1 and CDR2 (germline): SQVTM, ANQGSEA. The CDR3 totals 12 residues. The junction had 2 bases not matched to a gene; V was cut back by 5 bases and J by 5 bases. In DNA, the CDR3 is TGCAGCGTTAGTAGCGGGGGAGATACGCAGTATTTT. Its translation: CSVSSGGDTQYF.

This clonotype was counted a few times. The chain is built from TRBV10-3 and TRBJ2-5; the D gene is possibly TRBD1 (6 bases). The V end was cut by 6 bases, the J end by 3 bases, with 11 bases between. Germline CDR1 and CDR2: ENHRY and SYGVKD. The CDR3 covers 13 residues. CDR3 sequence: CAISPGEEETQYF. The CDR3 region has the DNA TGTGCCATCAGCCCAGGGGAAGAAGAGACCCAGTACTTC.

There are a few counts of this clonotype. V gene TRBV15 combines with J gene TRBJ1-1; D is unresolved. With 0 bases removed from V and 6 bases from J, the gap between germline ends came to 14 bases. There are 15 residues in the CDR3. Germline CDR1 reads LNHNV; CDR2 reads YYDKDF (reference sequence). CDR3 in DNA: TGTGCCACCAGCAGAGACGAATATAGCTACGCTGAAGCTTTCTTT. Translating gives CATSRDEYSYAEAFF.